The clone carrying this T cell receptor (beta chain) has only one observation. Original methodology: There were no quality scores in the junction-only immunoSEQ sequences, so filtering differed. Profiled with immunoSEQ multiplex PCR; TCRdb holds only in-frame clones, not every one. The V and J calls and clone size were taken over from that table, and D and trimming were inferred from the DNA. The table lists some 2,500,000 clones, 85% to 95% of them singletons, with approximately 0.4% in the top ten. The sample belongs to a study of shared clonotypes between healthy human individuals. Study information: For every donor, three CD4 naive, three CD4 memory, two CD8 naive and one CD8 memory plates were used.

Per the germline V gene, CDR1 is MDHEN and CDR2 is SYDVKM. CDR3 length: 15 amino acids. Losses at the gene ends were 5 bases for V and 2 bases for J; bases not matched to a gene: 9. The clonotype originates from a man younger than 35 in good health. Some clones in this sample may be carry-over from other donors' samples. This chain uses TRBV28 with TRBJ2-7, with 7 bases identical to TRBD1. The source material was naive CD4+ T cells from PBMCs. Subset: CD45RA+ positively selected. CDR3 residues: CASSKTGAVTYEQYF. CDR3 coding DNA: TGTGCCAGCAGTAAAACAGGGGCAGTAACCTACGAGCAGTACTTC.